This is a list of T cell receptor beta chains from one sample in a study of identical twins. One entry per CDR3 protein, called by TCRdb with MiXCR from the 5' RACE reads. The sample carries fewer than 350,000 distinct CDR3 sequences, about 8.1% recorded once. The same data also contributed to another study, on yellow fever vaccine responses in identical twins.

The sample was memory (CD45RO+) T cells sorted from blood. The receptors originated from a woman between 18 and 30 years old in good health. The CDR3 runs from the conserved cysteine through the conserved F or W. Each record gives: J gene, V gene, clone size, D gene, CDR3 protein, CDR3 DNA. The D gene is left open where the match is weak. Part of the rows lack a size; the others show once, few, many or a class for expanded clones.

TRBJ2-1,TRBV25-1,few,TRBD2,CASSESQIAGGDNEQFF,TGTGCCAGCAGTGAATCCCAAATAGCGGGAGGGGACAATGAGCAGTTCTTC
TRBJ1-2,TRBV20-1,NA,NA,CSANPGGGTNYGYTF,TGCAGTGCGAACCCGGGGGGTGGTACTAACTATGGCTACACCTTC
TRBJ1-1,TRBV2,NA,NA,CASKPEVAEAFF,TGTGCCAGCAAACCGGAGGTCGCTGAAGCTTTCTTT
TRBJ2-2,TRBV3-1,few,TRBD1,CASSRGQGASGELFF,TGTGCCAGCAGCAGGGGACAGGGGGCCTCCGGGGAGCTGTTTTTT
TRBJ2-5,TRBV18,few,NA,CASRQTAPGATQYF,TGTGCCAGCCGACAGACAGCACCTGGGGCGACCCAGTACTTC
TRBJ2-1,TRBV15,many,NA,CATSSKAGTYNEQFF,TGTGCCACCAGCAGTAAGGCGGGGACCTACAATGAGCAGTTCTTC
TRBJ2-1,TRBV3-1,few,TRBD1,CASSSPGTGVEQFF,TGTGCCAGCAGCTCGCCCGGGACAGGCGTTGAGCAGTTCTTC
TRBJ2-1,TRBV11-2,many,TRBD2,CASSPELAGGRYSYNEQFF,TGTGCCAGCAGCCCCGAACTAGCGGGGGGGCGTTATTCCTACAATGAGCAGTTCTTC
TRBJ2-1,TRBV18,few,TRBD2,CASSNGLAGVDEQFF,TGTGCCAGCTCAAACGGACTAGCGGGAGTGGATGAGCAGTTCTTC
TRBJ1-1,TRBV6-4,few,NA,CASSDSYRDTEAFF,TGTGCCAGCAGTGACTCGTACAGGGACACTGAAGCTTTCTTT
TRBJ1-5,TRBV12-3/TRBV12-4,many,TRBD1,CASGSGGQGNQPQHF,TGTGCCAGCGGAAGTGGAGGACAGGGTAATCAGCCCCAGCATTTT
TRBJ2-5,TRBV10-3,many,TRBD2,CAISEAAGLAGAIGTQYF,TGTGCCATCAGTGAGGCGGCGGGACTAGCGGGGGCCATTGGGACCCAGTACTTC
TRBJ2-3,TRBV18,few,TRBD2,CASSPTGLGIDTQYF,TGTGCCAGCTCACCAACGGGACTAGGGATAGATACGCAGTATTTT
TRBJ2-5,TRBV5-1,many,TRBD1,CASRTGGAEETQYF,TGCGCCAGCAGGACAGGGGGCGCGGAAGAGACCCAGTACTTC
TRBJ2-4,TRBV20-1,few,NA,CSAVEAAPGGIQYF,TGCAGTGCGGTAGAGGCGGCCCCTGGGGGCATTCAGTACTTC
TRBJ2-3,TRBV20-1,NA,TRBD2,CSARPSGGKGDTQYF,TGCAGTGCTAGGCCTAGCGGGGGAAAGGGGGATACGCAGTATTTT
TRBJ2-3,TRBV5-1,few,NA,CASSPGDWHTDTQYF,TGCGCCAGCAGCCCCGGGGATTGGCACACAGATACGCAGTATTTT
TRBJ1-1,TRBV7-2,many,NA,CASSLERGRWTEAFF,TGTGCCAGCAGCTTAGAAAGGGGGAGGTGGACTGAAGCTTTCTTT
TRBJ1-6,TRBV7-9,NA,NA,CASSLEQYNSPLHF,TGTGCCAGCAGCTTAGAACAATATAATTCACCCCTCCACTTT
TRBJ2-5,TRBV20-1,NA,TRBD1,CSAREGLGQGWETQYF,TGCAGTGCTAGGGAAGGCCTGGGACAGGGCTGGGAGACCCAGTACTTC
TRBJ2-7,TRBV6-1,many,NA,CASRGGYRYEQYF,TGTGCCAGCAGGGGTGGCTACCGCTACGAGCAGTACTTC
TRBJ2-1,TRBV10-3,few,TRBD1,CAIGAGGRNEQFF,TGTGCCATCGGGGCAGGGGGCAGGAATGAGCAGTTCTTC
TRBJ1-2,TRBV6-2/TRBV6-3,many,NA,CASSYSGTPSDGYTF,TGTGCCAGCAGTTACTCAGGGACACCGTCAGATGGCTACACCTTC
TRBJ2-1,TRBV6-4,few,TRBD2,CASSDSAGTSGSYNEQFF,TGTGCCAGCAGTGACTCAGCTGGGACTAGCGGGTCCTACAATGAGCAGTTCTTC
TRBJ1-1,TRBV10-3,many,NA,CAISGVNTEAFF,TGTGCCATCAGTGGGGTGAACACTGAAGCTTTCTTT
TRBJ2-1,TRBV24-1,NA,NA,CATFGGRNEQFF,TGTGCCACCTTCGGGGGTAGGAATGAGCAGTTCTTC
TRBJ2-1,TRBV4-1,many,TRBD2,CASSQGTSWYYEQFF,TGCGCCAGCAGCCAAGGGACTAGCTGGTACTATGAGCAGTTCTTC
TRBJ2-4,TRBV20-1,NA,NA,CSAGKDKNIQYF,TGCAGTGCTGGGAAAGACAAAAACATTCAGTACTTC